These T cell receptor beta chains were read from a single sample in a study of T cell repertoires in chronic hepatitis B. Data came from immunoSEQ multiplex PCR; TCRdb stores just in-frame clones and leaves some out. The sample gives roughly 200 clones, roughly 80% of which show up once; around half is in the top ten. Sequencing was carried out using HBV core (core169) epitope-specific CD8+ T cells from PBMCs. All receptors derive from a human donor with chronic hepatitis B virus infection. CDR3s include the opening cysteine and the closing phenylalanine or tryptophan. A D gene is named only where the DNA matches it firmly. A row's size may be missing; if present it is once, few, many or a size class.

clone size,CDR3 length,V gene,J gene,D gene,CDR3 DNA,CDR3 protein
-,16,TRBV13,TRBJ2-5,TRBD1,TGTGCCAGCAGCTCCGCCGTGGGACAGGGTAGGGAGACCCAGTACTTC,CASSSAVGQGRETQYF
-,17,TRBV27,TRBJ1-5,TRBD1,TGTGCCAGCAGTCCCCAGGGGGGACCATATAGCAATCAGCCCCAGCATTTT,CASSPQGGPYSNQPQHF
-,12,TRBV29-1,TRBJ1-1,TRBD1,TGCAGCGTTGGATACAGGGGGTCGGAAGCTTTCTTT,CSVGYRGSEAFF
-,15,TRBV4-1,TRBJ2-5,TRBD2,TGCGCCAGCAGCCAAGATACTAGCGGCCAAGAGACCCAGTACTTC,CASSQDTSGQETQYF
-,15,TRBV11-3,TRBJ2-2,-,TGTGCCAGCAGCAGCCCGGGATCCTTCACCGGGGAGCTGTTTTTT,CASSSPGSFTGELFF
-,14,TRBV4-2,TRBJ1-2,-,TGTGCCAGCAGCCCCAGGGGAACCAACTATGGCTACACCTTC,CASSPRGTNYGYTF
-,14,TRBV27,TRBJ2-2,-,TGTGCCAGCAGCAGGGTTCGCCGGACCGGGGAGCTGTTTTTT,CASSRVRRTGELFF
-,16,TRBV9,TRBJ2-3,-,TGTGCCAGCAGCCCAGATCCGAGTAGGGAAACAGATACGCAGTATTTT,CASSPDPSRETDTQYF
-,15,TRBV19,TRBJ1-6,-,TGTGCCAGTACCCTGGGGGCAGGGCCTTCGGTGGCCCTCCACTTT,CASTLGAGPSVALHF
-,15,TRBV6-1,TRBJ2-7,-,TGTGCCAGCAGTGAAAAAATAGAGGGCTCCTACGAGCAGTACTTC,CASSEKIEGSYEQYF
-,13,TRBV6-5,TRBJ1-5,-,TGTGCCAGCAGTTACTCCCCGGTCCAGCCCCAGCATTTT,CASSYSPVQPQHF
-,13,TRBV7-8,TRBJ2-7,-,TGTGCCAGCAGCTGGGACATCCCATACGAGCAGTACTTC,CASSWDIPYEQYF
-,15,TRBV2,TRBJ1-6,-,TGTGCCAGCAGTGAAGTTCACAGGGAGAGTTCACCCCTCCACTTT,CASSEVHRESSPLHF
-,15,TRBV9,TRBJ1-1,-,TGTGCCAGCAGCCCCCCTCCGACTGGGTTGGCTGAAGCTTTCTTT,CASSPPPTGLAEAFF
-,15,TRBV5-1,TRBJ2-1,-,TGCGCCAGCAGCTTCGAGTTAAACAGAAACAATGAGCAGTTCTTC,CASSFELNRNNEQFF
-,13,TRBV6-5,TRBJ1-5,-,TGTGCCAGCAGTTACTCAGGAGATCAGCCCCAGCATTTT,CASSYSGDQPQHF
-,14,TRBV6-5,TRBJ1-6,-,TGTGCCAGCAGTTACGCCCTATCTAATTCACCCCTCCACTTT,CASSYALSNSPLHF
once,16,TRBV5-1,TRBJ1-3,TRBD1,TGCGCCAGCAGCTCCGGACAGGGGGCGACTGGAAACACCATATATTTT,CASSSGQGATGNTIYF